These T cell receptor beta chains were read from a single sample in a study of cytomegalovirus exposure and HLA in healthy donors. Assay used: immunoSEQ multiplex PCR; TCRdb lists only in-frame clones, some missing. Of about 200,000 clones in the sample, around 77% are singletons; the top ten hold roughly 3%. Sample: PBMCs. The source of these receptors is a woman in her thirties in good health and CMV-seronegative. CDR3s include the opening cysteine and the closing phenylalanine or tryptophan. A D gene is named only where the DNA matches it firmly. The listing skips clone size in some rows; elsewhere it reads once, few, many or a size class.

>NA|TRBJ1-1|TRBV30|NA
TGTGCCTGGATCGTCTACAGGGCCACTGAAGCTTTCTTT
CAWIVYRATEAFF
>NA|TRBJ2-3|TRBV5-1|NA
TGCGCCAGCACCCTGGACTACCCACCCACAGATACGCAGTATTTT
CASTLDYPPTDTQYF
>NA|TRBJ2-1|TRBV11-1|TRBD2
TGTGCCAGCAGCTTAGATACGGGAGGGCCCGGGGATGAGCAGTTCTTC
CASSLDTGGPGDEQFF
>NA|TRBJ2-5|TRBV5-1|TRBD2
TGCGCCAGCAGCTTGGTATCTAGCGGGGCACGATACGAAGAGACCCAGTACTTC
CASSLVSSGARYEETQYF
>NA|TRBJ2-2|TRBV6-5|TRBD1
TGTGCCAGCAGTGCCGACAGGGACAGGGCCGGGGAGCTGTTTTTT
CASSADRDRAGELFF
>NA|TRBJ2-7|TRBV6-1|TRBD1
TGTGCCAGCAGTGTGACAGGGCTCGGGCAGTACTTC
CASSVTGLGQYF
>NA|TRBJ1-1|TRBV18|NA
TGTGCCAGCTCACCACCACCCCCGGGGAGAGAAGCTTTCTTT
CASSPPPPGREAFF
>NA|TRBJ1-1|TRBV4-1|NA
TGCGCCAGCAGCCAAGTCCCCGGGGCTGAAGCTTTCTTT
CASSQVPGAEAFF
>NA|TRBJ2-1|TRBV28|TRBD2
TGTGCCAGCAATAGCGGGGACACCGATAATGAGCAGTTCTTC
CASNSGDTDNEQFF
>NA|TRBJ2-6|TRBV7-6|NA
TGTGCCAGCAGCTTAGCCAAGGGGGAAACTGGGGCCAACGTCCTGACTTTC
CASSLAKGETGANVLTF
>NA|TRBJ2-1|TRBV4-1|TRBD2
TGCGCCAGCAGCCTAAGACTAGCGGGAGGGTTCTCCTACAATGAGCAGTTCTTC
CASSLRLAGGFSYNEQFF
>NA|TRBJ2-7|TRBV21-1|NA
TGTGCCAGCAGCAAAGCGGGGGGACTAGCGGGACTATTTTCCCACGAGCAGTACTTC
CASSKAGGLAGLFSHEQYF
>NA|TRBJ2-7|TRBV11-2|TRBD2
TGTGCCAGCAGCACGGGACTAGCGGGCGTGTACGAGCAGTACTTC
CASSTGLAGVYEQYF
>NA|TRBJ2-1|TRBV7-2|TRBD2
TGTGCCAGCAGCTTAGGAACTGAGCGGGGATACAATGAGCAGTTCTTC
CASSLGTERGYNEQFF
>NA|TRBJ2-3|TRBV7-8|TRBD2
TGTGCCAGCAGCCCCGGGACTAGCGGGGGCACAGATACGCAGTATTTT
CASSPGTSGGTDTQYF
>NA|TRBJ1-2|TRBV6-5|TRBD1
TGTGCCAGCACCAGAGACAGGGGGCGACCCTATGGCTACACCTTC
CASTRDRGRPYGYTF
>once|TRBJ2-4|TRBV27|NA
TGTGCCAGCAGCTGGGACTTCAAAAACATTCAGTACTTC
CASSWDFKNIQYF
>few|TRBJ1-1|TRBV27|NA
TGTGCCAGCAGTTTATTACCTCGGAGGGGAAACACTGAAGCTTTCTTT
CASSLLPRRGNTEAFF